One TCR beta chain is described in this entry. Its antigen is currently unknown. The data were obtained in a study of CD8 T cells in ankylosing spondylitis. V lost 2 bases to trimming and J lost 2 bases, with 9 bases between them. The CDR3 sequence is 14 residues long. Germline values: CDR1 KGHSH, CDR2 LQKENI. Study findings and constraints: A TCR beta motif of fewer than 10 highly homologous variants seemed to mark ankylosing spondylitis blood.

TCRdb processed the 5' RACE reads anew with MiXCR; each CDR3 protein has one entry. The table records 500,000 to 650,000 distinct CDR3 sequences, 5.3% of them present only once. The TCR sequence derives from a male donor with ankylosing spondylitis. This chain links TRBV18 with TRBJ1-1, with D uncertain. Sequencing input: blood, either unsorted or a sorted T cell fraction (not recorded which). The CDR3 here is CASSPDVYNTEAFF. CDR3 DNA: TGTGCCAGCTCACCAGATGTCTATAACACTGAAGCTTTCTTT.